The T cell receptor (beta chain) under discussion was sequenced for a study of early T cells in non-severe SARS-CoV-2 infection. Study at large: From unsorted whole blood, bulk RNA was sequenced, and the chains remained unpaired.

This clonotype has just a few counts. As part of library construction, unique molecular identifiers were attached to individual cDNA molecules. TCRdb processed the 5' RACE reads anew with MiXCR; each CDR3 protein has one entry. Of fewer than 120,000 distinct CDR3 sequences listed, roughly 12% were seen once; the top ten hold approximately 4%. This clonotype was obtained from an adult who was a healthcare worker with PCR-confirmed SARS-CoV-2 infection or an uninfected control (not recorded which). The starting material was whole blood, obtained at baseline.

CDR3 residues: CSARGRSNQPQHF. In nucleotides, the CDR3 is TGCAGTGCTAGAGGCCGGAGCAATCAGCCCCAGCATTTT. The chain links TRBV20-1 to TRBJ1-5; the D is unclear. The germline gives CDR1 DFQATT, CDR2 SNEGSKA (reference sequence). This CDR3 region has 13 residues. Trimming pared 1 base from V and 1 base from J, leaving 5 bases between.